The entry that follows covers one T cell receptor beta chain sequence. This clone has a handful of counts. Its target antigen remains unknown. No per-base quality is available; no much larger clone lies one base away. This sample stems from a study of blood T cell repertoires in COVID-19 (dated by TCRdb to the early 2020s). For context, the study as a whole: The collaborator samples originated in the United States, Italy and Spain and spanned the acute and convalescent phases of COVID-19. A de-identified subject ID, COVID-19 status, age in years and sex were almost always included in the sample metadata. Where HLA class I and class II types were available, the types were taken from metadata supplied by the sample provider, not from assay-based typing. The samples were drawn from two sources: the first 160 participants of the ongoing ImmuneRACE study, and 1,254 subjects contributed by 6 global collaborators. The repertoires were made available in a free public database intended to serve as a resource for research on the immune response to SARS-CoV-2. Subjects who had been exposed to COVID-19, were actively infected with it, or had recovered from it provided the deeply sampled blood TCRbeta repertoires that made up the dataset. The material from the prospective study consisted of cDNA or gDNA derived from T cells, B-cell-depleted T cells, or PBMCs. General conclusions and limits of the study: The amount of clinical and demographic metadata varied by source and participant and was provided uncurated.

Whole blood was collected in K2EDTA tubes by collaborating institutions according to the institutions' own protocols. For TCRbeta analysis, collaborator samples were shipped as frozen whole blood, as isolated PBMCs, or as DNA extracted from either sample type. TCRbeta CDR3 regions were amplified from genomic DNA by means of the immunoSEQ Assay, a bias-controlled multiplex PCR. As for the original processing: Within the assay, amplification of reference gene primers was used to estimate how many nucleated cells each sample contained. To quantify the absolute abundance of each unique TCRbeta CDR3 rearrangement, sequence reads were collapsed and filtered. For each sample, productive Simpson clonality was calculated by taking the square root of Simpson's diversity index across productive rearrangements. TCRdb provides this immuneACCESS table in a form limited to in-frame rearrangements. Some clones are lacking; in checked studies, under half of them reflect an unresolved V gene, and why the rest are absent is not known. The V and J calls and clone size were taken over from that table, and D and trimming were inferred from the DNA. The sample table shows some 110,000 clones, and roughly 80% are seen once. The top ten constitute 2% to 3% of the sample.

At the junction V is shortened by 7 bases and J by 4 bases, with 11 bases in between. Spanning cysteine to phenylalanine, the CDR3 consists of 12 amino acids. Only the CDR3 part of the read is kept: 36 bases, read in frame from the first base. The TCR originated in a man aged 50 or older with acute or convalescent COVID-19. Sequenced sample: peripheral blood. The sequence links TRBV12-3 or TRBV12-4 to TRBJ2-7; TRBD2 might be the D gene, on 6 matching bases. This receptor has the CDR3 CASKRAGYEQYF. The nucleotide sequence is TGTGCCAGCAAGCGGGCGGGGTACGAGCAGTACTTC.